The next 10 T cell receptor beta chains were all read from a single sample in a study of blood T cell repertoires in COVID-19 (dated by TCRdb to 2019 to 2021). Receptor amplification or capture employed the immunoSEQ multiplex PCR assay. In TCRdb, the immuneACCESS table is reduced to in-frame sequences with V and J assigned. These tables do not hold every clone; where another copy was compared, an unresolved V gene accounts for under half, and the others remain unexplained. The sample table lists under 300,000 clones, 70% to 90% of them with a count of one. The ten largest clonotypes hold roughly a sixth of the sample. The material sequenced was PBMCs or T cells enriched from blood (not recorded which). The receptors were sampled from a man in his late teens or twenties who had recovered from COVID-19.

The V call is TRBV28, the J call TRBJ2-7, with D uncertain. CDR3 length equals 11 residues. Trimming stripped 3 bases from V and 6 bases from J, with 6 bases between. The germline CDR1 and CDR2 sequences are MDHEN and SYDVKM. CDR3 DNA: TGTGCCAGCAGTTTCTCCCTCGAGCAGTACTTC. Translation gives CASSFSLEQYF.

The chain joins TRBV4-2 to TRBJ2-7, with 9 bases lining up with TRBD2. Germline CDR1 reads LGHNA; CDR2 reads YNFKEQ. The junction had 7 bases not matched to a gene; V was cut back by 4 bases and J by 3 bases. The CDR3 totals 15 residues. In DNA form, the CDR3 reads TGTGCCAGCAGCCCAGGAGGGACTAGCCGCTACGAGCAGTACTTC. Its protein is CASSPGGTSRYEQYF.

The chain employs TRBV19 and TRBJ1-2; D is possibly TRBD1 (6 bases). This CDR3 region has 13 residues. In germline, CDR1 is LNHDA, CDR2 SQIVND (reference sequence). V was cut by 3 bases and J by 6 bases, with 11 bases left in between. CDR3 in amino acids: CASSIPTGDGYTF. The CDR3 coding sequence is TGTGCCAGTAGTATTCCGACAGGAGATGGCTACACCTTC. The variable domain in full, with the rest retrieved from reference TRBV19 and TRBJ1-2, is DGGITQSPKYLFRKEGQNVTLSCEQNLNHDAMYWYRQDPGQGLRLIYYSQIVNDFQKGDIAEGYSVSREKKESFPLTVTSAQKNPTAFYLCASSIPTGDGYTFGSGTRLTVV.

The table lists this clone with a few counts. The chain uses TRBV11-2 and TRBJ2-7; 8 positions match TRBD2. Germline CDR1 and CDR2: SGHAT and FQNNGV. V trimming: 4 bases; J trimming: 7 bases; junction bases outside the gene matches: 6. This CDR3 contains 13 residues. The DNA of the CDR3 is TGTGCCAGCAGCTCGGGACTAGGCGGGGAGCAGTACTTC. Its translation: CASSSGLGGEQYF.

The chain has TRBV14 and TRBJ2-7; tentatively, D is TRBD1 (6 bases). Germline assignment: CDR1 SGHDN and CDR2 FVKESK. This CDR3 is built from 14 residues. V lost 5 bases and J 3 bases, leaving 14 bases between the germline ends. This CDR3 reads CASSFRQDLYEQYF. CDR3 in DNA: TGTGCCAGCAGCTTTAGACAGGACCTCTACGAGCAGTACTTC.

This sequence joins TRBV2 and TRBJ2-1; 8 bases fit TRBD2. The CDR3 covers 16 residues. J gave up 0 bases and V 2 bases, and 3 bases lay outside the gene matches. The germline CDR1 and CDR2 sequences are SNHLY and FYNNEI. This CDR3 is CASSERSGGSYNEQFF. The CDR3 DNA reads TGTGCCAGCAGTGAAAGAAGCGGGGGCTCCTACAATGAGCAGTTCTTC.

The V call is TRBV28, the J call TRBJ1-1; D is ambiguous. V lost 5 bases to trimming and J lost 1 base, with 5 bases between them. The CDR3 loop spans 12 amino acids. Germline V lookup: CDR1 MDHEN, CDR2 SYDVKM. As DNA, the CDR3 is TGTGCCAGCAGTCCCCAGAACACTGAAGCTTTCTTT. Its protein product is CASSPQNTEAFF. Full variable domain (outside the CDR3, taken from reference TRBV28 and TRBJ1-1): DVKVTQSSRYLVKRTGEKVFLECVQDMDHENMFWYRQDPGLGLRLIYFSYDVKMKEKGDIPEGYSVSREKKERFSLILESASTNQTSMYLCASSPQNTEAFFGQGTRLTVV.

The rearrangement joins TRBV3-1 (or the pseudogene TRBV3-2) to TRBJ2-7; 14 nucleotides align to TRBD2. CDR1 and CDR2 from the germline V gene are LGHDT and YNNKEL (reference sequence). Trimming cost V 4 bases and J 6 bases; bases outside gene matches: 2. The length of the CDR3 is 14 residues. The CDR3 region is CASSLGLAGGEQYF. The CDR3, as DNA: TGTGCCAGCAGCCTCGGACTAGCGGGGGGCGAGCAGTACTTC.

The chain joins TRBV5-6 to TRBJ2-5, with 13 nucleotides matching TRBD2. V shed 4 bases, J shed 4 bases, and the junction held 4 bases outside the gene matches. Germline loops: CDR1 SGHDT, CDR2 YYEEEE. The CDR3 is made up of 15 amino acids. The CDR3 bases are TGTGCCAGCAGCCAGGGACTAGCGGGAAGAGAGACCCAGTACTTC. Its translation is CASSQGLAGRETQYF.

V gene TRBV27 combines with J gene TRBJ1-1; 10 bases map to TRBD1. The CDR3 is 14 residues long. Germline V CDR1 and CDR2: MNHEY, SMNVEV (reference sequence). V trimming: 5 bases; J trimming: 10 bases; junction bases outside the gene matches: 10. CDR3 DNA: TGTGCCAGCAGTCGTGGACAGGGGGGTAAGGGAGCTTTCTTT. Amino acids: CASSRGQGGKGAFF.